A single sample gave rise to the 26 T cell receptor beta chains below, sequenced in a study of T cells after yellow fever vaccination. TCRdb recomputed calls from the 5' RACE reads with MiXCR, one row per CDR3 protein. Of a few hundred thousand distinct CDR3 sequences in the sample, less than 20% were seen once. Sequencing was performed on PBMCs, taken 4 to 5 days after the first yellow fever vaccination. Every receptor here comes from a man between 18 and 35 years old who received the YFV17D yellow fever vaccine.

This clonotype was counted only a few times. The CDR3: CASSVALGRGTHSEQFF. The CDR3 DNA is TGTGCCAGCAGCGTAGCACTGGGGCGGGGGACCCACAGTGAGCAGTTCTTC. The chain links TRBV9 to TRBJ2-1, with 7 bases fitting TRBD2. From germline, CDR1 is SGDLS and CDR2 YYNGEE. The CDR3 sequence is 17 residues long. V lost 0 bases and J lost 9; bases outside the gene matches: 15. The full variable domain, in which reference TRBV9 and TRBJ2-1 provide the parts outside the CDR3, is DSGVTQTPKHLITATGQRVTLRCSPRSGDLSVYWYQQSLDQGLQFLIQYYNGEERAKGNILERFSAQQFPDLHSELNLSSLELGDSALYFCASSVALGRGTHSEQFFGPGTRLTVL.

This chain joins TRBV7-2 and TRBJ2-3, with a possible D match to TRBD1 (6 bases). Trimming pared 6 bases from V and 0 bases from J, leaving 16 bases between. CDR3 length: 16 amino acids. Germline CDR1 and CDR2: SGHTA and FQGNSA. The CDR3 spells CASSRSGVASTDTQYF. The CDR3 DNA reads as TGTGCCAGCAGTCGATCAGGGGTCGCTAGCACAGATACGCAGTATTTT.

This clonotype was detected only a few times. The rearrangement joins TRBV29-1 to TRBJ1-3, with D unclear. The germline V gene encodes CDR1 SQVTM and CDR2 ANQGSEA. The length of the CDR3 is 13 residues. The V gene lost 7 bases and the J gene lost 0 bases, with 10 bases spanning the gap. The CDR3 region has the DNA TGCAGCGCGCGGAAACTCTCTGGAAACACCATATATTTT. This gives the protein CSARKLSGNTIYF.

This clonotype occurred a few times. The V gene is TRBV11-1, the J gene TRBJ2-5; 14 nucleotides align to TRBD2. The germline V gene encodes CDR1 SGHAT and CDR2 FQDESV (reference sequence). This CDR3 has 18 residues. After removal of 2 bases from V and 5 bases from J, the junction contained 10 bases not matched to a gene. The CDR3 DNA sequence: TGTGCCAGCAGCTTATCCGGACTAGCGGGGGGCGGGTCGGAGACCCAGTACTTC. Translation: CASSLSGLAGGGSETQYF.

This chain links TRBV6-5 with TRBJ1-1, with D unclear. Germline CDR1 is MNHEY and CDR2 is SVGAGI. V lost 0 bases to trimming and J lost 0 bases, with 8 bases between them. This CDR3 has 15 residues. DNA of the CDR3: TGTGCCAGCAGTTACTCGCGGTCGATGAACACTGAAGCTTTCTTT. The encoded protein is CASSYSRSMNTEAFF.

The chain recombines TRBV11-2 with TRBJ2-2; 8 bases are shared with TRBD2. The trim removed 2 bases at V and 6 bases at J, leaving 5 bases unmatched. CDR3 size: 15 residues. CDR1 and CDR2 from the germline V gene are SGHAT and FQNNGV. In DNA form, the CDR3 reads TGTGCCAGCAGCTTACTTTCCGGGGGGGCCGGGGAGCTGTTTTTT. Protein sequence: CASSLLSGGAGELFF.

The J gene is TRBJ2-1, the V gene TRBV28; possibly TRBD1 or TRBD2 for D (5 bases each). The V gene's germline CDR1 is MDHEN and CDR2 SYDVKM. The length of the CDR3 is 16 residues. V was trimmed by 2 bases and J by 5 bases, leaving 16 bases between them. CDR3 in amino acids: CASSLRAPGPHNEQFF. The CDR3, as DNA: TGTGCCAGCAGTTTACGGGCGCCGGGGCCTCACAATGAGCAGTTCTTC.

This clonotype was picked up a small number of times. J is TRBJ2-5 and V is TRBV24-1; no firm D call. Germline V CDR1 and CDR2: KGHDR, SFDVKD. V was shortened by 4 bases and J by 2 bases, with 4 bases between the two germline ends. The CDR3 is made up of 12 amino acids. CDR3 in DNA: TGTGCCACCAGTGACCCTCAAGAGACCCAGTACTTC. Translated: CATSDPQETQYF.

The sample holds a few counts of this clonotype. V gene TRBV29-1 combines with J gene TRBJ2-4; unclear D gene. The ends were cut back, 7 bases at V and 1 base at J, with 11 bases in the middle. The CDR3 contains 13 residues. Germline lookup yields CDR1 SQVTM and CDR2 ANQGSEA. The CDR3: CSALPYAKNIQYF. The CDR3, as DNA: TGCAGCGCCCTGCCATACGCCAAAAACATTCAGTACTTC. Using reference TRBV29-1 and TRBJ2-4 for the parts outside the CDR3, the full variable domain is SAVISQKPSRDICQRGTSLTIQCQVDSQVTMMFWYRQQPGQSLTLIATANQGSEATYESGFVIDKFPISRPNLTFSTLTVSNMSPEDSSIYLCSALPYAKNIQYFGAGTRLSVL.

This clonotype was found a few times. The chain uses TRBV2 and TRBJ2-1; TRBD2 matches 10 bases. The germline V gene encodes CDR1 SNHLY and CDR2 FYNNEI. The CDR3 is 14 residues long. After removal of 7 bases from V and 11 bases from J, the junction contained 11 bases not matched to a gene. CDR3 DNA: TGTGCCAGCACTCGGAGCGGGGGGGCCCGTAAGCAGTTCTTC. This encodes CASTRSGGARKQFF.

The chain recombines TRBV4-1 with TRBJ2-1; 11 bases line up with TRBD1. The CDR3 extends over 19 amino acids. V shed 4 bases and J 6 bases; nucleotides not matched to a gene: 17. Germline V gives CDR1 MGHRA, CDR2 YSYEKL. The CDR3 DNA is TGCGCCAGCAGCCCCGAATGGGGGACCTCCGGGACAGGGGGCAATGAGCAGTTCTTC. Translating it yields CASSPEWGTSGTGGNEQFF.

As DNA, the CDR3 is TGTGCCAGCAGCTTAGTGGGGACAGCCCCCTACGAGCAGTACTTC. It is translated as CASSLVGTAPYEQYF. This sequence joins TRBV11-2 and TRBJ2-7; 7 bases are a match to TRBD1. Germline lookup yields CDR1 SGHAT and CDR2 FQNNGV. V lost 1 base, J lost 2 bases, and 5 bases stayed unmatched. This CDR3 spans 15 amino acids. The full variable domain, rest sourced from reference TRBV11-2 and TRBJ2-7, is EAGVAQSPRYKIIEKRQSVAFWCNPISGHATLYWYQQILGQGPKLLIQFQNNGVVDDSQLPKDRFSAERLKGVDSTLKIQPAKLEDSAVYLCASSLVGTAPYEQYFGPGTRLTVT.

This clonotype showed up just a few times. The CDR3 DNA reads as TGTGCCAGCTCACCACTCGGGGGCGGCCGTAATGAAAAACTGTTTTTT. Encoded protein: CASSPLGGGRNEKLFF. This sequence joins TRBV18 and TRBJ1-4, with D tentatively TRBD1 (6 bases). The CDR3 is 16 amino acids. Germline-derived CDR1 and CDR2 are KGHSH and LQKENI. Trimming stripped 1 base from V and 4 bases from J, with 13 bases between.

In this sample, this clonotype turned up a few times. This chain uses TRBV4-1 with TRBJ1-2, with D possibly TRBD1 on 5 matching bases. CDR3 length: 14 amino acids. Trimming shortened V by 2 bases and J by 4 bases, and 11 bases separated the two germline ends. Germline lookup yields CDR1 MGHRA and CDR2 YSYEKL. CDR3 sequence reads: CASSQRRGGYGYTF. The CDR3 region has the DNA TGCGCCAGCAGCCAAAGGAGGGGAGGCTATGGCTACACCTTC.

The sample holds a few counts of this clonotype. The chain's CDR3 is CASSADRGTSSYNEQFF. Here the CDR3 DNA reads TGCGCCAGCAGTGCAGATAGAGGTACGAGCTCCTACAATGAGCAGTTCTTC. V usage is TRBV10-1 and J usage is TRBJ2-1, with D unclear. V lost 4 bases and J lost 0, with 16 bases in between. CDR1 and CDR2 from the germline V gene are WNHNN and SYGVQD (reference sequence). CDR3 size: 17 residues.

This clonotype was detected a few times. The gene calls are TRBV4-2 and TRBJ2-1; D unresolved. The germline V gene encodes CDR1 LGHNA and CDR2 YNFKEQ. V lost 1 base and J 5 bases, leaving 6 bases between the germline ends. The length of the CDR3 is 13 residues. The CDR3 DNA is TGTGCCAGCAGCCAAGTTGGCGACAATGAGCAGTTCTTC. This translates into CASSQVGDNEQFF.

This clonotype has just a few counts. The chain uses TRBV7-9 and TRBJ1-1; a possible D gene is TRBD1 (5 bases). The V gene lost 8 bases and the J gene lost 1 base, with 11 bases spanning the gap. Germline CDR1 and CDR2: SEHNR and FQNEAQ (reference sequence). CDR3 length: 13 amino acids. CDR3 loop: CASRGVRNTEAFF. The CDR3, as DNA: TGTGCCAGCCGAGGGGTCAGGAACACTGAAGCTTTCTTT.

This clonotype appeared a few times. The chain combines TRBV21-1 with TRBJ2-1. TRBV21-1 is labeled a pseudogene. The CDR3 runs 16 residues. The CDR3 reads CASSKVGPLFCNEQFF. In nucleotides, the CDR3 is TGTGCCAGCAGCAAAGTGGGTCCACTTTTTTGCAATGAGCAGTTCTTC.

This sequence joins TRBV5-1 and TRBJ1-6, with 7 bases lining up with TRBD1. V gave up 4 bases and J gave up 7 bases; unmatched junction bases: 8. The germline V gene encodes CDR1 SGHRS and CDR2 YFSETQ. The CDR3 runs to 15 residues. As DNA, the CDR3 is TGCGCCAGCAGCACCGGGGACAGCTCGAATTCACCCCTCCACTTT. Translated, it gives CASSTGDSSNSPLHF.

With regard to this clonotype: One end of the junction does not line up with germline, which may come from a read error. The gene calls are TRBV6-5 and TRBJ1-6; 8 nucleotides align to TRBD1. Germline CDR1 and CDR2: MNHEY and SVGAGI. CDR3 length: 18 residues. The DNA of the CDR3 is TGTGCCAGCAGTTACTTTGGGGGGGTGACGGACAGGGCCTCACCCCACCACTTT. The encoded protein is CASSYFGGVTDRASPHHF.

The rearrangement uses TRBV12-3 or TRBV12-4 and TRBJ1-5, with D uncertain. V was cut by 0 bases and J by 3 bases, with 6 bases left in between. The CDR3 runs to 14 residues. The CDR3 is CASSLAGLNQPQHF. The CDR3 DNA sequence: TGTGCCAGCAGTTTAGCCGGGCTCAATCAGCCCCAGCATTTT.

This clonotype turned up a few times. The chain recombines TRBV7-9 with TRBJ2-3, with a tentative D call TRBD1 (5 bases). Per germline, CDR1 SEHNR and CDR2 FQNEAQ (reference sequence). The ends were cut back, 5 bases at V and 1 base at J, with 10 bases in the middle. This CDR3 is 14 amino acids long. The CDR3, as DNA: TGTGCCAGCAGCCCCCAGGGCCGCACAGATACGCAGTATTTT. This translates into CASSPQGRTDTQYF. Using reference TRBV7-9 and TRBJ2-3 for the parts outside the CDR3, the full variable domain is DTGVSQNPRHKITKRGQNVTFRCDPISEHNRLYWYRQTLGQGPEFLTYFQNEAQLEKSRLLSDRFSAERPKGSFSTLEIQRTEQGDSAMYLCASSPQGRTDTQYFGPGTRLTVL.

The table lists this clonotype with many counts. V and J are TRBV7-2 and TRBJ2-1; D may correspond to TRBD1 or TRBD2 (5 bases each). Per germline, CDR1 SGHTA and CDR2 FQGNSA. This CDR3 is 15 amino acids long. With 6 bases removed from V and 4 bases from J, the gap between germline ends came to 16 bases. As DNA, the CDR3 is TGTGCCAGCAGAGTCACCGGGACCGATTACAATGAGCAGTTCTTC. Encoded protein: CASRVTGTDYNEQFF.

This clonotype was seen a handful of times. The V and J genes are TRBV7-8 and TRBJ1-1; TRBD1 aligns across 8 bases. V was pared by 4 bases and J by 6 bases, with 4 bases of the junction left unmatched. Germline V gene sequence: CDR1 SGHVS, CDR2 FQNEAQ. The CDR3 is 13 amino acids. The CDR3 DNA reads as TGTGCCAGCAGCTCGGACAGGGAGGCTGAAGCTTTCTTT. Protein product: CASSSDREAEAFF.

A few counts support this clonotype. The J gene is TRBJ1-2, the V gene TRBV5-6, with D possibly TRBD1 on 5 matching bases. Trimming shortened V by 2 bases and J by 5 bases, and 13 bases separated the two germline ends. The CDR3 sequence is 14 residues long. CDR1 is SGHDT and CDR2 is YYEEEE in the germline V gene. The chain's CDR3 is CASSFRQGLYGYTF. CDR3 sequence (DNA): TGTGCCAGCAGCTTCCGGCAGGGCCTGTATGGCTACACCTTC.

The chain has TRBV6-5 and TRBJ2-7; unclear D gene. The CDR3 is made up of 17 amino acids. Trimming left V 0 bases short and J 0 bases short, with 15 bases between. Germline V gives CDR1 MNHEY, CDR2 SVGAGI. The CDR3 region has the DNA TGTGCCAGCAGTTACTCGCGCCCCGGTAAAGACTCCTACGAGCAGTACTTC. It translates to CASSYSRPGKDSYEQYF.